Shown below are 23 T cell receptor beta chains from a single sample sequenced in a study of blood T cell repertoires in COVID-19. Profiled with immunoSEQ multiplex PCR; TCRdb holds only in-frame clones, not every one. The repertoire holds fewer than 250,000 clones, with around four fifths as singletons. The source material was peripheral blood. These receptors were taken from a woman aged 70-85 years with acute or convalescent COVID-19.

This clone appeared a single time. The chain carries TRBV9 and TRBJ2-2; a weak D match, TRBD2 (5 bases). V was pared by 6 bases and J by 1 base, with 7 bases between. The CDR3 length is 13 residues. Germline V gives CDR1 SGDLS, CDR2 YYNGEE. Here the CDR3 DNA reads TGTGCCAGCACCCGGGAGAACACCGGGGAGCTGTTTTTT. Translated, it gives CASTRENTGELFF. Drawing the rest from reference TRBV9 and TRBJ2-2, the complete variable domain is DSGVTQTPKHLITATGQRVTLRCSPRSGDLSVYWYQQSLDQGLQFLIQYYNGEERAKGNILERFSAQQFPDLHSELNLSSLELGDSALYFCASTRENTGELFFGEGSRLTVL.

V is TRBV5-4 and J is TRBJ1-1; D is ambiguous. Germline V lookup: CDR1 SGHNT, CDR2 YYREEE (reference sequence). The CDR3 consists of 12 residues. V was shortened by 2 bases and J by 7 bases, with 9 bases between the two germline ends. CDR3 nucleotide sequence: TGTGCCAGCAGCTTCCGGCGGGGTGAAGCTTTCTTT. The encoded protein is CASSFRRGEAFF.

V usage is TRBV27 and J usage is TRBJ1-2; 8 bases are a match to TRBD1. Germline trimming cut 4 bases from V and 5 bases from J; bases unmatched to any gene: 3. CDR3 length: 13 residues. Germline CDR1 reads MNHEY; CDR2 reads SMNVEV (reference sequence). The CDR3 DNA is TGTGCCAGCAGTTCTTGGACAGGGTATGGCTACACCTTC. Translated, it gives CASSSWTGYGYTF.

The chain joins TRBV6-5 to TRBJ1-6, with D unclear. The CDR3 spans 14 residues. The germline V gene encodes CDR1 MNHEY and CDR2 SVGAGI. V lost 2 bases, J lost 8 bases, and 10 bases lay in between. CDR3 residues: CASSYKPVDSPLHF. DNA for the CDR3: TGTGCCAGCAGTTACAAACCGGTGGATTCACCCCTCCACTTT.

There are a few counts of this clone. The chain uses TRBV20-1 and TRBJ1-2, with D possibly being TRBD1 (5 bases). This CDR3 is built from 10 residues. Trimming removed 7 bases from V and 6 bases from J, with 9 bases in between. Germline CDR1 and CDR2: DFQATT and SNEGSKA (reference sequence). The CDR3 reads CSVGVDGYTF. The CDR3 nucleotides read TGCAGTGTAGGGGTAGATGGCTACACCTTC.

J is TRBJ2-2 and V is TRBV7-2, with D tentatively TRBD2 (6 bases). CDR1 SGHTA and CDR2 FQGNSA come from the germline V gene. This CDR3 has 16 residues. Trimming stripped 1 base from V and 5 bases from J, with 14 bases between. The CDR3 DNA reads TGTGCCAGCAGCTTAGGGTCGGGGGTGAAGACCGGGGAGCTGTTTTTT. This codes for CASSLGSGVKTGELFF. Full variable domain (outside the CDR3, taken from reference TRBV7-2 and TRBJ2-2): GAGVSQSPSNKVTEKGKDVELRCDPISGHTALYWYRQSLGQGLEFLIYFQGNSAPDKSGLPSDRFSAERTGGSVSTLTIQRTQQEDSAVYLCASSLGSGVKTGELFFGEGSRLTVL.

The chain has TRBV27 and TRBJ1-2; tentative D call: TRBD1 (5 bases). Germline CDR1 is MNHEY and CDR2 is SMNVEV (reference sequence). Between the trimmed V and J ends, which lost 4 bases and 4 bases, there was a span of 13 bases. CDR3 length: 14 amino acids. The CDR3 DNA follows: TGTGCCAGCAGTTCGACACGACAGAGCTATGGCTACACCTTC. Its translation: CASSSTRQSYGYTF.

This clone was observed a few times. V and J are TRBV5-1 and TRBJ1-1; 9 positions match TRBD1. Trimming cost V 4 bases and J 1 base; bases outside gene matches: 11. This CDR3 comprises 17 residues. Germline CDR1 and CDR2: SGHRS and YFSETQ. The CDR3 sequence: CASSGSGTGIRNTEAFF. CDR3 coding DNA: TGCGCCAGCAGCGGATCCGGGACAGGGATTAGGAACACTGAAGCTTTCTTT.

The CDR3 nucleotides are TGTGCCAGTAGTATAGGGGTTGACAGGTACGAGCAGTACTTC. Translated: CASSIGVDRYEQYF. This chain connects TRBV19 to TRBJ2-7; D possibly corresponds to TRBD1 (6 bases). Germline V CDR1 and CDR2: LNHDA, SQIVND (reference sequence). The CDR3 contains 14 residues. With 1 base removed from V and 4 bases from J, the gap between germline ends came to 11 bases.

The V gene is TRBV6-5, the J gene TRBJ1-2; D unclear. The length of the CDR3 is 12 residues. Looked up from germline, CDR1 is MNHEY and CDR2 is SVGAGI. Deletions cut 7 bases from V and 5 bases from J, with 11 bases between. The CDR3 loop is CASMRDLYGYTF. CDR3 bases: TGTGCCAGCATGAGGGATTTGTATGGCTACACCTTC.

V and J are TRBV20-1 and TRBJ1-1, with no clear D. This CDR3 has 11 amino acids. Germline CDR1 reads DFQATT; CDR2 reads SNEGSKA (reference sequence). V lost 5 bases, J lost 5 bases, and 9 bases lay in between. The CDR3 spells CSAPTGTEAFF. CDR3 sequence (DNA): TGCAGTGCTCCGACTGGAACTGAAGCTTTCTTT.

The CDR3: CASSLVPGSISEQYF. DNA for the CDR3: TGTGCCAGCAGTTTAGTTCCAGGATCAATTTCCGAGCAGTACTTC. The chain combines TRBV27 with TRBJ2-7; D is undetermined. Germline loops: CDR1 MNHEY, CDR2 SMNVEV (reference sequence). The CDR3 is made up of 15 amino acids. V lost 2 bases to trimming and J lost 6 bases, with 17 bases between them.

The chain uses TRBV3-1 (or the pseudogene TRBV3-2) and TRBJ1-1; 8 positions match TRBD1. The CDR3 length is 14 residues. The junction had 6 bases not matched to a gene; V was cut back by 5 bases and J by 4 bases. Germline V lookup: CDR1 LGHDT, CDR2 YNNKEL (reference sequence). CDR3 sequence reads: CASSSHRGGTEAFF. DNA of the CDR3: TGTGCCAGCAGCTCTCACAGGGGGGGCACTGAAGCTTTCTTT.

This chain links TRBV14 with TRBJ1-3, with D perhaps matching TRBD1 (6 bases). V lost 1 base, J lost 4 bases, and 14 bases lay in between. Looked up from germline, CDR1 is SGHDN and CDR2 is FVKESK. The length of the CDR3 is 16 residues. CDR3 residues: CASSQVRGSGGNTIYF. CDR3 in DNA: TGTGCCAGCAGCCAAGTCAGGGGATCCGGGGGAAACACCATATATTTT.

The chain combines TRBV27 with TRBJ1-2, with D possibly being TRBD1 (5 bases). This CDR3 is 14 amino acids long. Trimming stripped 4 bases from V and 4 bases from J, with 13 bases between. CDR1 and CDR2 (germline): MNHEY, SMNVEV (reference sequence). The CDR3 DNA reads as TGTGCCAGCAGTTCAGGGTACTCGGCCTATGGCTACACCTTC. Amino acids: CASSSGYSAYGYTF.

The rearrangement uses TRBV5-1 and TRBJ2-7; 7 nucleotides line up with TRBD1. V dropped 2 bases and J dropped 0; count of bases not matched to a gene: 5. The CDR3 is 15 residues long. Germline V gene data show CDR1 as SGHRS and CDR2 as YFSETQ. The CDR3 DNA reads TGCGCCAGCAGCTTCGGACAGGCAGGCTCCTACGAGCAGTACTTC. Protein product: CASSFGQAGSYEQYF.

The chain combines TRBV29-1 with TRBJ1-1, with 9 positions matching TRBD1. This CDR3 region has 16 residues. The germline CDR1 and CDR2 sequences are SQVTM and ANQGSEA. The V segment lost 2 bases and the J segment 0 bases; nucleotides outside the gene matches: 7. In DNA, the CDR3 is TGCAGCGTTGAAAGGAACAGGGGGCTTATGAACACTGAAGCTTTCTTT. Protein: CSVERNRGLMNTEAFF.

This chain links TRBV30 with TRBJ1-4, with 8 bases matching TRBD1. V was clipped by 2 bases and J by 8 bases; unmatched bases: 4. Per germline, CDR1 GTSNPN and CDR2 SVGIG (reference sequence). The CDR3 length is 13 residues. CDR3 nucleotides: TGTGCCTGGAGTCGACAGGGGCGGGAAAAACTGTTTTTT. Its protein is CAWSRQGREKLFF.

The chain combines TRBV4-2 with TRBJ2-7, with D unclear. The V end was cut by 0 bases, the J end by 5 bases, with 14 bases between. Germline V CDR1 and CDR2: LGHNA, YNFKEQ. CDR3 length: 15 amino acids. The CDR3 region has the DNA TGTGCCAGCAGCCAAGATCGGGTGGAAACGGACGAGCAGTACTTC. Translating it yields CASSQDRVETDEQYF.

The chain joins TRBV2 to TRBJ1-3; TRBD1 matches 7 bases. V dropped 1 base and J dropped 14; count of bases not matched to a gene: 11. The CDR3 has 14 amino acids. Germline CDR1 is SNHLY and CDR2 is FYNNEI. In nucleotides, the CDR3 is TGTGCCAGCAGTGAAGTGACGTGGGGGACAGCCCTATATTTT. Residues: CASSEVTWGTALYF.

V and J are TRBV10-2 and TRBJ1-5; 7 nucleotides line up with TRBD1. From germline, CDR1 is WSHSY and CDR2 SAAADI. CDR3 length: 13 amino acids. After removal of 4 bases from V and 9 bases from J, the junction contained 6 bases not matched to a gene. The CDR3, as DNA: TGCGCCAGCAGTGGGCAGGGGGATCGGCCCCAGCATTTT. Translation: CASSGQGDRPQHF.

This clone has only a few counts. The chain combines TRBV5-1 with TRBJ1-1; D is undetermined. The germline CDR1 and CDR2 sequences are SGHRS and YFSETQ. V lost 4 bases and J lost 4, with 14 bases in between. The CDR3 spans 14 residues. Here the CDR3 reads CASSPGGKFTEAFF. The CDR3 nucleotides are TGCGCCAGCAGCCCGGGCGGGAAGTTCACTGAAGCTTTCTTT.

Comment on this clone: The junction and the germline gene differ at one end; a read error may be behind it. This sequence joins TRBV19 and TRBJ1-1; 8 bases map to TRBD1. Germline values: CDR1 LNHDA, CDR2 SQIVND (reference sequence). CDR3 size: 12 residues. CDR3 residues: CASSIASGGQGF. The DNA for the CDR3 is TGTGCCAGTAGTATAGCGTCAGGGGGCCAAGGATTT.